Presented here are 27 T cell receptor beta chains from one specimen sequenced in a study of HIV-infected patients and healthy controls. All unsorted peripheral T cells were captured because whole blood was used without fractionation. 500 ng RNA was reverse transcribed with alpha and beta constant-region primers. Using multiplexing indices, alpha and beta chain libraries were generated apart by chain-specific third strand synthesis. MiXCR was run by TCRdb on the 5' RACE reads, yielding one entry per CDR3 protein. The data hold some 17,000 distinct CDR3 sequences, with about 9.5% observed a single time. Material: blood. The receptors originated from an adult in good health.

This clonotype is medium-sized within its sample. CDR3 residues: CASSQNGRPGETQYF. The CDR3 DNA is TGTGCCAGCAGCCAAAACGGGAGGCCCGGAGAGACCCAGTACTTC. The rearrangement links TRBV6-9 to TRBJ2-5, with 7 bases matching TRBD2. The CDR3 spans 15 residues. CDR1 is MNHGY and CDR2 is SVAAGI in the germline V gene. V was pared by 6 bases and J by 4 bases, with 11 bases of the junction left unmatched.

By sample share, this clonotype is medium-sized (0.01 to 0.1%). This rearrangement joins TRBV6-2 or TRBV6-3 to TRBJ2-6; D uncertain. Trimming shortened V by 3 bases and J by 0 bases, and 6 bases separated the two germline ends. From germline, CDR1 is MNHEY and CDR2 SVGEGT. This CDR3 is 15 amino acids long. CDR3 bases: TGTGCCAGCAGTTATAGGAACTCTGGGGCCAACGTCCTGACTTTC. Residues: CASSYRNSGANVLTF.

This clonotype was detected a few times. V gene TRBV6-6 combines with J gene TRBJ1-4, with no clear D. The CDR3 length is 15 residues. V dropped 2 bases and J dropped 3 bases, with 10 bases sitting between them. Germline lookup yields CDR1 MNHNY and CDR2 SVGAGI (reference sequence). The CDR3 DNA reads as TGTGCCAGCAGTTACCCGGACCGAGCTAATGAAAAACTGTTTTTT. It codes for CASSYPDRANEKLFF.

This clonotype showed up many times. The V and J genes are TRBV11-2 and TRBJ2-7; D is unresolved. The germline V gene has CDR1 SGHAT and CDR2 FQNNGV. The germline V and J ends were trimmed by 8 bases and 4 bases, with 15 bases remaining between them. The CDR3 is 13 residues long. CDR3 DNA sequence: TGTGCCAGCCAGCCGGCAGCTACTTACGAGCAGTACTTC. Its translation is CASQPAATYEQYF.

There are many counts of this clonotype. The chain uses TRBV10-1 and TRBJ1-5; no firm D call. The CDR3 spans 13 residues. Trimming cost V 2 bases and J 3 bases, with 5 bases left between them. Germline V CDR1 and CDR2: WNHNN, SYGVQD (reference sequence). The CDR3 here is CASSERVNQPQHF. The CDR3 nucleotides read TGCGCCAGCAGTGAGAGGGTCAATCAGCCCCAGCATTTT.

Many counts were recorded for this clonotype. The CDR3 sequence: CASSEIAGVSNEQFF. The CDR3 nucleotides read TGTGCCAGCAGTGAGATAGCGGGAGTAAGTAATGAGCAGTTCTTC. This chain joins TRBV6-4 and TRBJ2-1; TRBD2 matches 9 bases. Trimming at V came to 3 bases and at J to 7 bases, leaving 7 bases not matched to a gene. This CDR3 comprises 15 residues. Germline lookup yields CDR1 MRHNA and CDR2 SNTAGT.

This clonotype was seen a handful of times. This chain joins TRBV18 and TRBJ2-5; D unresolved. CDR1 is KGHSH and CDR2 is LQKENI in the germline V gene. Trimming took off 3 bases at V and 0 bases at J, with 2 bases between the two ends. This CDR3 region has 12 residues. The CDR3 is CASSPYQETQYF. CDR3 DNA: TGTGCCAGCTCACCGTACCAAGAGACCCAGTACTTC.

This clonotype turned up a few times. This rearrangement joins TRBV2 to TRBJ2-7; D assignment may be TRBD1 or TRBD2 (6 bases each). Germline V CDR1 and CDR2: SNHLY, FYNNEI. The CDR3 consists of 15 residues. V was shortened by 4 bases and J by 2 bases, with 15 bases between the two germline ends. The CDR3 reads CASSVWGAETYEQYF. The CDR3 DNA sequence: TGTGCCAGCAGTGTCTGGGGGGCTGAAACCTACGAGCAGTACTTC.

There are many counts of this clonotype. The chain has TRBV19 and TRBJ2-1, with 7 bases fitting TRBD2. Per the germline V gene, CDR1 is LNHDA and CDR2 is SQIVND (reference sequence). The CDR3 is made up of 15 amino acids. V lost 5 bases, J lost 3 bases, and 7 bases stayed unmatched. This CDR3 reads CASSPGTTYYNEQFF. CDR3 sequence (DNA): TGTGCCAGTAGTCCGGGGACTACCTACTACAATGAGCAGTTCTTC. Variable domain in full (rest from reference TRBV19 and TRBJ2-1): DGGITQSPKYLFRKEGQNVTLSCEQNLNHDAMYWYRQDPGQGLRLIYYSQIVNDFQKGDIAEGYSVSREKKESFPLTVTSAQKNPTAFYLCASSPGTTYYNEQFFGPGTRLTVL.

This clonotype was counted between two and nine times. This chain connects TRBV6-1 to TRBJ2-3; TRBD1 matches at 10 bases. Germline CDR1 and CDR2: MNHNS and SASEGT. CDR3 size: 14 residues. The V segment lost 8 bases and the J segment 6 bases; nucleotides outside the gene matches: 8. CDR3 bases: TGTGCCAGCTGCCGGGACAGGGGTTCGGATACGCAGTATTTT. This sequence encodes CASCRDRGSDTQYF.

This clonotype was counted between two and nine times. This sequence joins TRBV12-3 or TRBV12-4 and TRBJ1-1; no clear D. The CDR3 covers 13 residues. Deletions cut 5 bases from V and 3 bases from J, with 10 bases between. The CDR3 DNA sequence: TGTGCCAGCAGTCCCACCCGGGACACTGAAGCTTTCTTT. Protein: CASSPTRDTEAFF.

Many counts were recorded for this clonotype. The CDR3 region is CASSPTLDKGYTF. The CDR3, as DNA: TGTGCCAGCAGCCCTACTCTGGACAAAGGCTACACCTTC. V is TRBV14 and J is TRBJ1-2; tentatively, D is TRBD1 (5 bases). CDR3 size: 13 residues. Germline V lookup: CDR1 SGHDN, CDR2 FVKESK. V was shortened by 4 bases and J by 8 bases, with 14 bases between the two germline ends.

This clonotype was detected many times. The rearrangement joins TRBV20-1 to TRBJ1-1, with D uncertain. The V end was cut by 1 base, the J end by 7 bases, with 10 bases between. Per germline, CDR1 DFQATT and CDR2 SNEGSKA (reference sequence). This CDR3 spans 12 amino acids. CDR3 protein: CSARVAADEAFF. DNA for the CDR3: TGCAGTGCTAGAGTCGCCGCAGATGAAGCTTTCTTT.

This chain joins TRBV5-1 and TRBJ2-2; TRBD1 agrees at 9 bases. The length of the CDR3 is 16 residues. Germline V gene data show CDR1 as SGHRS and CDR2 as YFSETQ. With V trimmed by 0 bases and J by 3 bases, 3 bases remained unmatched. CDR3 region: CASSLDGQGHTGELFF. For the CDR3, the DNA is TGCGCCAGCAGCTTGGATGGACAGGGGCACACCGGGGAGCTGTTTTTT. Full variable domain (remainder filled in from reference TRBV5-1 and TRBJ2-2): KAGVTQTPRYLIKTRGQQVTLSCSPISGHRSVSWYQQTPGQGLQFLFEYFSETQRNKGNFPGRFSGRQFSNSRSEMNVSTLELGDSALYLCASSLDGQGHTGELFFGEGSRLTVL.

This clonotype was detected only a few times. The gene calls are TRBV3-1 and TRBJ2-1; 8 bases are shared with TRBD1. Trimming took 3 bases from V and 9 from J; bases not matched to a gene: 16. The CDR3 has 17 amino acids. Germline CDR1 is LGHDT and CDR2 is YNNKEL (reference sequence). CDR3 residues: CASSHVTDRGAEAEQFF. The CDR3 nucleotides read TGTGCCAGCAGCCACGTAACCGACAGGGGTGCTGAGGCTGAGCAGTTCTTC.

This clonotype was counted at least ten times. V gene TRBV20-1 combines with J gene TRBJ2-1; D may correspond to TRBD1 or TRBD2 (5 bases each). The CDR3 consists of 12 residues. The ends were cut back, 1 base at V and 13 bases at J, with 14 bases in the middle. Germline V gene lookup returns CDR1 DFQATT and CDR2 SNEGSKA (reference sequence). The CDR3 is CSARAGTRGQFF. CDR3 nucleotide sequence: TGCAGTGCTAGAGCCGGGACCCGAGGACAGTTCTTC.

Sample share makes this clonotype medium-sized. The J gene is TRBJ2-3, the V gene TRBV6-6; TRBD2 aligns across 7 bases. The CDR3 has 16 amino acids. Germline V CDR1 and CDR2: MNHNY, SVGAGI (reference sequence). Losses at the gene ends were 0 bases for V and 1 base for J; bases not matched to a gene: 4. This chain's CDR3 is CASSYSMGGGTDTQYF. The DNA of the CDR3 is TGTGCCAGCAGTTACTCGATGGGGGGGGGCACAGATACGCAGTATTTT.

This clonotype was counted only a few times. The gene calls are TRBV13 and TRBJ2-1, with 14 bases fitting TRBD2. The germline CDR1 and CDR2 sequences are PRHDT and FYEKMQ (reference sequence). The CDR3 is made up of 17 amino acids. Unmatched junction bases numbered 5, after V lost 6 bases and J lost 1 base. The CDR3 DNA reads TGTGCCAGCAGTCTAGGGACTAGCGGGGGTTCCTACAATGAGCAGTTCTTC. This codes for CASSLGTSGGSYNEQFF.

By share, this clonotype counts as medium-sized. V and J are TRBV7-2 and TRBJ1-5; 9 bases match TRBD1. The CDR3 runs 16 residues. Trimming cost V 3 bases and J 6 bases; bases outside gene matches: 9. Germline lookup yields CDR1 SGHTA and CDR2 FQGNSA. CDR3 DNA: TGTGCCAGCAGCTTCACGACAGGGGGAAGTAGTCAGCCCCAGCATTTT. It codes for CASSFTTGGSSQPQHF. The full variable domain, its missing parts supplied by reference TRBV7-2 and TRBJ1-5, is GAGVSQSPSNKVTEKGKDVELRCDPISGHTALYWYRQSLGQGLEFLIYFQGNSAPDKSGLPSDRFSAERTGGSVSTLTIQRTQQEDSAVYLCASSFTTGGSSQPQHFGDGTRLSIL.

This clonotype was seen repeatedly, ten times or more. The chain carries TRBV27 and TRBJ2-3, with TRBD1 as a possible D gene (6 bases). V was trimmed by 4 bases and J by 2 bases, leaving 13 bases between them. The CDR3 consists of 15 residues. The V gene's germline CDR1 is MNHEY and CDR2 SMNVEV (reference sequence). CDR3 residues: CASSSQQGTTDTQYF. In DNA form, the CDR3 reads TGTGCCAGCAGTTCCCAACAGGGCACCACAGATACGCAGTATTTT.

This clonotype is classed as medium-sized. V usage is TRBV29-1 and J usage is TRBJ1-1, with D perhaps matching TRBD1 (5 bases). Germline CDR1 SQVTM, CDR2 ANQGSEA. The V end was cut by 5 bases, the J end by 0 bases, with 7 bases between. The CDR3 is 12 residues long. The CDR3 DNA reads TGCAGCGTTCAGGGAATGAACACTGAAGCTTTCTTT. This sequence encodes CSVQGMNTEAFF.

This clonotype occurred a few times. The chain uses TRBV7-3 and TRBJ2-1, with 7 bases aligning to TRBD2. CDR3 length equals 13 residues. Germline V gene data show CDR1 as SGHTA and CDR2 as FQGTGA. V lost 3 bases and J lost 5; bases outside the gene matches: 1. The CDR3 DNA is TGTGCCAGCAGCTTGACTAGCAACAATGAGCAGTTCTTC. Translated: CASSLTSNNEQFF. The whole variable domain, filled in from reference TRBV7-3 and TRBJ2-1, reads GAGVSQTPSNKVTEKGKYVELRCDPISGHTALYWYRQSLGQGPEFLIYFQGTGAADDSGLPNDRFFAVRPEGSVSTLKIQRTERGDSAVYLCASSLTSNNEQFFGPGTRLTVL.

In its sample, this clonotype was seen a few times. V usage is TRBV6-2 or TRBV6-3 and J usage is TRBJ2-2; 7 bases align to TRBD2. In germline, CDR1 is MNHEY, CDR2 SVGEGT. V trimming: 5 bases; J trimming: 5 bases; junction bases outside the gene matches: 2. The CDR3 is 13 amino acids. Here the CDR3 reads CASSGGETGELFF. The CDR3 DNA reads as TGTGCCAGCAGTGGGGGGGAGACCGGGGAGCTGTTTTTT.

The V and J genes are TRBV7-9 and TRBJ2-7, with TRBD2 matching over 7 bases. This CDR3 is built from 13 residues. Per the germline V gene, CDR1 is SEHNR and CDR2 is FQNEAQ (reference sequence). Unmatched junction bases numbered 2, after V lost 0 bases and J lost 6 bases. DNA of the CDR3: TGTGCCAGCAGCTTAGCGGGAGGGTCCGAGCAGTACTTC. It is translated as CASSLAGGSEQYF.

This clonotype was seen a handful of times. The rearrangement links TRBV5-1 to TRBJ1-1; D is uncertain. Trimming shortened V by 0 bases and J by 7 bases, and 13 bases separated the two germline ends. Germline CDR1 SGHRS, CDR2 YFSETQ. The CDR3 has 14 residues. CDR3 region: CASSLAYSSREAFF. The CDR3 DNA is TGCGCCAGCAGCTTGGCTTACAGTTCCCGTGAAGCTTTCTTT.

This clonotype counts as medium-sized (0.01 to 0.1%). This sequence joins TRBV5-1 and TRBJ2-4; perhaps D is TRBD1 or TRBD2 (5 bases each). With 0 bases removed from V and 1 base from J, the gap between germline ends came to 8 bases. Germline values: CDR1 SGHRS, CDR2 YFSETQ. This CDR3 region has 15 residues. Here the CDR3 DNA reads TGCGCCAGCAGCTTGGGGGACGGGGCCAAAAACATTCAGTACTTC. Translation: CASSLGDGAKNIQYF. Full variable domain (rest looked up from reference TRBV5-1 and TRBJ2-4): KAGVTQTPRYLIKTRGQQVTLSCSPISGHRSVSWYQQTPGQGLQFLFEYFSETQRNKGNFPGRFSGRQFSNSRSEMNVSTLELGDSALYLCASSLGDGAKNIQYFGAGTRLSVL.

This clonotype was recorded many times. This sequence joins TRBV6-5 and TRBJ1-1; a weak D match, TRBD1 (5 bases). The V gene's germline CDR1 is MNHEY and CDR2 SVGAGI. The CDR3 contains 13 residues. The V gene lost 10 bases and the J gene lost 2 bases, with 14 bases spanning the gap. The CDR3 protein is CATCRDVNTEAFF. The CDR3 coding sequence is TGTGCCACCTGCCGGGACGTAAACACTGAAGCTTTCTTT.